A single sample gave rise to the 16 T cell receptor beta chains below, sequenced in a study of vaccination and CD4 T cells after COVID-19. Treatment meaning: roughly nine-day PBMC culture with coronavirus spike peptide pools or control peptides (ViraFEST assay). CD4+ T cells of the unexposed donor were collected before the COVID-19 pandemic (2011-2018). For these receptors, no antigen is known. Sequencing of the DNA from cultured CD4+ T cells was carried out with the Oncomine TCR Beta short-read assay. A single record per CDR3 protein comes from TCRdb applying MiXCR to the PCR reads. This table has 6,500 or so distinct CDR3 sequences, roughly 50% appearing once. The sequenced sample was CD4+ T cells from blood, cultured in vitro. Source of these receptors: a human donor in good health.

Only a few counts were recorded for this clonotype. The chain has TRBV19 and TRBJ2-3; 10 nucleotides line up with TRBD1. The CDR3 has 15 residues. The J segment lost 5 bases and the V segment lost 4 bases, leaving 6 bases of the junction unmatched. CDR1 and CDR2 from the germline V gene are LNHDA and SQIVND (reference sequence). Here the CDR3 reads CASSRRTGGGDTQYF. CDR3 bases: TGTGCCAGTAGTAGAAGGACAGGGGGGGGAGATACGCAGTATTTT.

The chain combines TRBV20-1 with TRBJ2-1; 16 nucleotides match TRBD2. From germline, CDR1 is DFQATT and CDR2 SNEGSKA (reference sequence). This CDR3 comprises 16 residues. The J segment lost 8 bases and the V segment lost 5 bases, leaving 9 bases of the junction unmatched. The CDR3 nucleotides read TGCAGTGCTTCCGGGACTAGCGGGAGGGCCCTCGATGAGCAGTTCTTC. Translated: CSASGTSGRALDEQFF.

This clonotype showed up just a few times. The chain recombines TRBV5-1 with TRBJ2-7; 9 bases agree with TRBD1. Germline lookup yields CDR1 SGHRS and CDR2 YFSETQ. The CDR3 runs 16 residues. Losses at the gene ends were 2 bases for V and 1 base for J; bases not matched to a gene: 7. The CDR3 spells CASSLTGGASSYEQYF. CDR3 DNA sequence: TGCGCCAGCAGCTTAACAGGGGGCGCGTCTTCCTACGAGCAGTACTTC.

The rearrangement links TRBV10-3 to TRBJ2-1, with TRBD2 identical over 13 bases. Trimming cost V 5 bases and J 8 bases; bases outside gene matches: 9. The V gene's germline CDR1 is ENHRY and CDR2 SYGVKD. The CDR3 loop spans 16 amino acids. In nucleotides, the CDR3 is TGTGCCATCAGTACACGGACTAGCGGGAGTGGGCATGAGCAGTTCTTC. Protein product: CAISTRTSGSGHEQFF.

The gene calls are TRBV10-2 and TRBJ1-2, with D tentatively TRBD1 (5 bases). Trimming cost V 4 bases and J 4 bases, with 10 bases left between them. The CDR3 loop spans 13 amino acids. CDR1 is WSHSY, CDR2 SAAADI, per germline. The CDR3 loop is CASSGGRAYGYTF. The CDR3 bases are TGCGCCAGCAGTGGGGGCAGGGCCTATGGCTACACCTTC.

Only a few counts were recorded for this clonotype. V usage is TRBV20-1 and J usage is TRBJ1-3, with a possible D match to TRBD1 (5 bases). The CDR3 contains 14 residues. Looked up from germline, CDR1 is DFQATT and CDR2 is SNEGSKA (reference sequence). With 6 bases removed from V and 0 bases from J, the gap between germline ends came to 12 bases. In nucleotides, the CDR3 is TGCAGTGCCAGAATGGGGACCTCTGGAAACACCATATATTTT. This translates into CSARMGTSGNTIYF.

V gene TRBV12-1 combines with J gene TRBJ1-5; the table's D call of TRBD1 was not tested on the DNA. TRBV12-1 is shown as a pseudogene. The CDR3 covers 15 residues. The chain's CDR3 is CASSFFRDVGQPQHF. CDR3 nucleotide sequence: TGTGCCAGCAGCTTTTTCAGGGATGTCGGTCAGCCCCAGCATTTT.

The CDR3 sequence: CASSRTGAKTQYF. CDR3 DNA: TGTGCCAGCAGTAGAACAGGGGCAAAGACCCAGTACTTC. V is TRBV6-1 and J is TRBJ2-5, with 7 bases that match TRBD1. V was pared by 5 bases and J by 6 bases, with 6 bases of the junction left unmatched. The CDR3 has 13 amino acids. Germline CDR1 is MNHNS and CDR2 is SASEGT.

This clonotype occurred a few times. The V and J genes are TRBV20-1 and TRBJ1-6, with D hard to call. The CDR3 contains 13 residues. Between the trimmed V and J ends, which lost 5 bases and 9 bases, there was a span of 14 bases. Germline V lookup: CDR1 DFQATT, CDR2 SNEGSKA (reference sequence). The DNA for the CDR3 is TGCAGTGCTGTTACAAGTGCCGTTTCACCCCTCCACTTT. Amino acid sequence: CSAVTSAVSPLHF.

This clonotype has more than one count but fewer than ten. The chain combines TRBV28 with TRBJ2-2; 7 bases align to TRBD1. Germline trimming cut 2 bases from V and 7 bases from J; bases unmatched to any gene: 7. From germline, CDR1 is MDHEN and CDR2 SYDVKM. This CDR3 spans 15 amino acids. The CDR3 region is CASSLPQGIVGELFF. The CDR3 DNA is TGTGCCAGCAGTTTACCACAGGGGATCGTCGGGGAGCTGTTTTTT.

This rearrangement joins TRBV6-1 to TRBJ2-1, with D uncertain. Trimming cost V 6 bases and J 1 base, with 16 bases left between them. CDR1 and CDR2 from the germline V gene are MNHNS and SASEGT. CDR3 length: 16 residues. The CDR3 loop reads CASSRNLESSYNEQFF. The CDR3 DNA reads TGTGCCAGCAGCCGAAACTTGGAGAGTTCCTACAATGAGCAGTTCTTC.

The V gene is TRBV6-5, the J gene TRBJ2-6; unclear D gene. The V and J ends lost 0 bases and 3 bases respectively, with 9 bases between them. There are 16 residues in the CDR3. CDR1 and CDR2 (germline): MNHEY, SVGAGI. The CDR3 nucleotides are TGTGCCAGCAGTTACTCGCTCCCCGGTGGGGCCAACGTCCTGACTTTC. Its translation is CASSYSLPGGANVLTF.

The chain carries TRBV20-1 and TRBJ2-5; 11 nucleotides line up with TRBD2. V gave up 6 bases and J gave up 4 bases; unmatched junction bases: 10. Per germline, CDR1 DFQATT and CDR2 SNEGSKA (reference sequence). This CDR3 has 15 amino acids. This CDR3 is CSARTSGRSGETQYF. DNA for the CDR3: TGCAGTGCGCGGACTAGCGGGCGTTCGGGAGAGACCCAGTACTTC.

The genes are TRBV3-1 and TRBJ1-1; no firm D call. Germline V lookup: CDR1 LGHDT, CDR2 YNNKEL (reference sequence). The ends were cut back, 2 bases at V and 1 base at J, with 5 bases in the middle. The CDR3 totals 13 residues. The CDR3 region is CASSQKGNTEAFF. CDR3 nucleotide sequence: TGTGCCAGCAGCCAAAAAGGGAACACTGAAGCTTTCTTT.

By frequency in the sample, this clonotype is large. The V and J genes are TRBV24-1 and TRBJ2-7; weak D call: TRBD2 (7 bases). The CDR3 consists of 16 residues. Trimming left V 9 bases short and J 5 bases short, with 25 bases between. CDR1 KGHDR and CDR2 SFDVKD come from the germline V gene. The CDR3 sequence: CATHAPLLGGAHEQYF. CDR3 nucleotides: TGTGCCACCCATGCCCCGCTTTTGGGGGGGGCCCACGAGCAGTACTTC.

The chain carries TRBV28 and TRBJ1-4, with 8 nucleotides matching TRBD1. Trimming at V came to 4 bases and at J to 0 bases, leaving 7 bases not matched to a gene. The CDR3 is made up of 17 amino acids. In germline, CDR1 is MDHEN, CDR2 SYDVKM. The CDR3 spells CASSSPRDRTTNEKLFF. In DNA form, the CDR3 reads TGTGCCAGCAGTTCACCGCGGGACAGGACAACTAATGAAAAACTGTTTTTT.